This entry is about one T cell receptor beta chain. Antigen specificity is unknown. One junction end disagrees with the germline gene, perhaps due to a read error. The CDR3 runs to 12 residues. In germline, CDR1 is SGDLS, CDR2 YYNGEE. The data stem from a study of neoadjuvant anti-PD-1 for oral cavity cancer. Study-level background: Patients without progression got a fourth dose around day 43.

The repertoire was sequenced with immunoSEQ multiplex PCR; TCRdb's copy has only in-frame clones and lacks some. The sample holds 30,000 to 35,000 clones, approximately 87% seen once. Study conclusions and caveats: Non-responders to neoadjuvant nivolumab had significantly more clonal PBMC T cells than responders.

The source of this sequence is a person aged 35-80 years with oral cavity squamous cell carcinoma. This chain joins TRBV9 and TRBJ2-3; D not certain. The sample was PBMCs, taken before nivolumab (anti-PD-1) treatment. The CDR3 region is CASSVDTNTQYF. CDR3 bases: TGTGCCAGCAGCGTAGACACAAATACGCAGTATTTT.